The clone carrying this TCR beta chain was observed many times. Each TCR cDNA molecule carried a unique molecular identifier. In TCRdb, the 5' RACE reads were re-called with MiXCR into one record per CDR3 protein. This sample has 90,000 to 95,000 distinct CDR3 sequences; 10% to 15% occur once, and the top ten carry about two fifths. Time point described: sample taken at primary tumor resection. The donors were approximately 70 patients with non-small cell lung cancer that was early-stage and untreated. No cells were sorted before sequencing. The whole RNA sequenced was extracted from tumor, nontumor lung or frozen PBMC. J was trimmed by 5 bases and V by 5 bases; bases with no gene match: 8. CDR1 is SGHTA, CDR2 FQGNSA, per germline. This CDR3 comprises 14 residues. The data were taken from a study of spatial heterogeneity in lung cancer. Study-level background: Beta-chain sequences were consistently detected more often than alpha-chain sequences.

The material sequenced was PBMCs, taken at surgery. V gene TRBV7-2 combines with J gene TRBJ2-5, with TRBD2 matching over 7 bases. This receptor was obtained from a male donor with early-stage non-small cell lung cancer. In DNA, the CDR3 is TGTGCCAGCAGCCCAGCGGGGTCGACGGAGACCCAGTACTTC. Its protein product is CASSPAGSTETQYF.